This TCR beta chain stems from a study of blood T cell repertoires in COVID-19. Study context: Sites in the United States, Italy and Spain provided acute and convalescent COVID-19 samples. Sample material is recorded as cDNA or gDNA derived from T cells, B-cell-depleted T cells, or PBMCs.

Authors' analysis steps: Estimated nucleated cell counts came from reference gene primer amplification. Produced via immunoSEQ multiplex PCR; TCRdb's table is partial and in-frame only. The V and J calls and clone size are taken from that table; D and trimming were inferred from the DNA. The data hold 50,000 or so clones, with over 80% observed a single time. V dropped 4 bases and J dropped 12; count of bases not matched to a gene: 13. Per germline, CDR1 MNHNY and CDR2 SVGAGI (reference sequence). The CDR3 runs 16 residues. Sequences were obtained from peripheral blood. The sequence derives from a man aged 65 to 79 with acute or convalescent COVID-19. The rearrangement links TRBV6-6 to TRBJ2-1; 12 bases line up with TRBD2. The CDR3 sequence: CASSSSLAGGWLGQFF. The CDR3 DNA sequence: TGTGCCAGCAGTTCCTCACTAGCGGGAGGCTGGTTGGGGCAGTTCTTC.